The subject of this entry is one TCR beta chain. Its antigen is not known. The sample is drawn from a study of vaccination and CD4 T cells after COVID-19. As for treatment: approximately nine-day PBMC culture with coronavirus spike peptide pools or control peptides (ViraFEST assay). ViraFEST used peptide pools to expand antigen-specific T cells before TCR sequencing. IL-2 at about 9.3 IU/ml and peptide pools at roughly 10 ug/ml were added to PBMCs cultured at over 1.5 million per well. The CDR3 has 13 residues. Looked up from germline, CDR1 is SNHLY and CDR2 is FYNNEI. The trim removed 6 bases at V and 3 bases at J, leaving 2 bases unmatched. Oncomine TCR Beta short-read sequencing was applied to DNA from cultured CD4+ T cells. TCRdb re-called the PCR reads through MiXCR, storing one row per CDR3 protein. The sample contains 9,100 or so distinct CDR3 sequences, roughly 23% of which appear only once.

The J gene is TRBJ1-1, the V gene TRBV2; 9 bases map to TRBD1. The receptor comes from a human donor with COVID-19. The sequencing input was cultured CD4+ T cells from blood. The CDR3 here is CASSTGGYTEAFF. In DNA, the CDR3 is TGTGCCAGCAGCACAGGGGGCTACACTGAAGCTTTCTTT.